This T cell receptor beta chain derives from a study of beta chain features in type 1 diabetes. Study overall: Across all samples, about 100,000,000 sorted cells were examined. Study-wide results and limits: Researchers caution that PCR might favor shorter templates, equally among patients and controls. Type 1 diabetes patients had moderately but significantly shorter TCRB CDR3s in all four CD4+ subsets. For patients, the naive, central memory and Treg TCRB repertoires appeared more alike than for healthy donors.

As every portion of the isolated RNA was reverse transcribed, the sequencing read expressed TCRB transcripts. The repertoire was sequenced with immunoSEQ multiplex PCR; TCRdb's copy has only in-frame clones and lacks some. This sample has over 150,000 clones; less than 10% occur once, and the top ten carry roughly 0.46%. Trimming cost V 6 bases and J 6 bases; bases outside gene matches: 15. This CDR3 spans 17 amino acids. Germline V lookup: CDR1 MDHEN, CDR2 SYDVKM. This clone was observed a handful of times. Its matching antigen is unknown. This sequence was found in a young man with type 1 diabetes. The sequencing sample was made of central memory CD4+ T cells from blood. J is TRBJ2-3 and V is TRBV28; TRBD2 aligns across 10 bases. CDR3 nucleotide sequence: TGTGCCAGCAGGACCCTGGGGAGCGGGGGGGCCGGGGATACGCAGTATTTT. It specifies CASRTLGSGGAGDTQYF.